The entry below gives a single TCR beta chain sequence along with its context. The data derive from a study of blood T cell repertoires in COVID-19. On the study more broadly: T cells, B-cell-depleted T cells, or PBMCs provided the cDNA or gDNA that served as material.

J gave up 1 base and V 1 base, and 1 base lay outside the gene matches. The CDR3 spans 15 residues. Looked up from germline, CDR1 is MNHNS and CDR2 is SASEGT. Original analysis: Amplification of reference gene primers provided the estimated nucleated cell counts. The method was immunoSEQ multiplex PCR; TCRdb's version includes in-frame clones alone and lacks a portion of them. Clonal size and the V and J genes are those of that table, whereas D and trimming came from the DNA. The profile shows fewer than 95,000 clones, 70% to 85% of them singletons. The chain couples TRBV6-1 to TRBJ2-3; TRBD1 agrees at 8 bases. The TCR sequence derives from a human donor in a cohort sampled during active COVID-19. The material sequenced was peripheral blood. This CDR3 is CASSEGGQGTDTQYF. CDR3 sequence (DNA): TGTGCCAGCAGTGAAGGGGGACAGGGCACAGATACGCAGTATTTT.